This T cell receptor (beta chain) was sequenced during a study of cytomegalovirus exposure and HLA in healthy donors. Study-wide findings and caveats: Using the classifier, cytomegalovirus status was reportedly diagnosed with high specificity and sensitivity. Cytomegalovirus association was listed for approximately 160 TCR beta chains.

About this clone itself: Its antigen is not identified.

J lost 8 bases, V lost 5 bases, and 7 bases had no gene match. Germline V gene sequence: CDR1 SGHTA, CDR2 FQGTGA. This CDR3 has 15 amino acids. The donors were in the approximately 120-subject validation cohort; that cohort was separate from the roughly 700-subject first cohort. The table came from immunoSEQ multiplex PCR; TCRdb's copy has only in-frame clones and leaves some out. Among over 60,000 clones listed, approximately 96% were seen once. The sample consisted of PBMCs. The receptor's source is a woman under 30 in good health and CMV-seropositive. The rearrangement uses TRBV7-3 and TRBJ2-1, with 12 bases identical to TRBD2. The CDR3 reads CASSGLAGGPYEQFF. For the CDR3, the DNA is TGTGCCAGCAGCGGGCTAGCGGGAGGGCCCTATGAGCAGTTCTTC.